The source of this TCR beta chain is a study of identical twins. Regarding the study as a whole: Within cord blood, abundant beta clonotypes carried fewer insertions, but memory repertoires showed no such trend. Conclusions relied on cross-sectional statistical analysis, not following the same donors.

The CDR3 length is 13 residues. Germline V CDR1 and CDR2: DFQATT, SNEGSKA (reference sequence). The ends were cut back, 0 bases at V and 7 bases at J, with 10 bases in the middle. All of the donors were Caucasians in good health. This clonotype came up a few times. Its antigen is as yet unknown. TCRdb passed the 5' RACE reads through MiXCR, listing each CDR3 protein once. Of more than 250,000 distinct CDR3 sequences listed, approximately 8% are singletons. These data also formed part of another study, on yellow fever vaccine responses in identical twins. That source adds: In identical twins, vaccine T cell responses appeared partly shared and partly individual.

The sequencing input was memory (CD45RO+) T cells sorted from blood. The TCR was taken from a woman aged 18-29 years in good health. The rearrangement uses TRBV20-1 and TRBJ1-5; D call uncertain. This CDR3 is CSARDDAKQPQHF. The CDR3 nucleotides read TGCAGTGCTAGAGATGACGCCAAGCAGCCCCAGCATTTT.